What follows are 26 T cell receptor beta chains derived from one specimen sequenced in a study of T cells after yellow fever vaccination (dated 2019 in TCRdb). The receptor library was made with 5' RACE. The instrument was an Illumina HiSeq 2500. TCRdb took the public reads, trimmed them with fastp at Q25, ran MiXCR for clone calling and kept in-frame beta chains. Every distinct CDR3 protein forms one entry, paired with its most common genes and DNA. The sample profile shows some 600,000 distinct CDR3 sequences; approximately 16% of them were found once. The top ten clonotypes cover around 15% of the sample. This specimen's treatment or condition label, interpreted: live attenuated yellow fever vaccine strain. Sequencing used PBMCs, obtained 4 to 5 days after the first yellow fever vaccination. Source of these receptors: a man aged 18-30 years who received the YFV17D yellow fever vaccine.

This rearrangement joins TRBV28 to TRBJ2-4; TRBD2 agrees at 9 bases. Germline V lookup: CDR1 MDHEN, CDR2 SYDVKM. This CDR3 has 14 amino acids. V was clipped by 5 bases and J by 10 bases; unmatched bases: 9. Here the CDR3 reads CASSPLGSGGIQYF. As DNA, the CDR3 is TGTGCCAGCAGTCCCCTGGGTAGCGGGGGTATTCAGTACTTC.

This chain uses TRBV6-5 with TRBJ1-5; 7 bases match TRBD1. The CDR3 has 14 amino acids. V was clipped by 6 bases and J by 7 bases; unmatched bases: 9. From germline, CDR1 is MNHEY and CDR2 SVGAGI. The CDR3 reads CASRTDRVSQPQHF. CDR3 coding DNA: TGTGCCAGCAGAACAGACAGGGTCTCCCAGCCCCAGCATTTT.

The table lists this clonotype with a few counts. This rearrangement joins TRBV12-5 to TRBJ2-7; D call uncertain. This CDR3 has 12 residues. V was shortened by 5 bases and J by 0 bases, with 5 bases between the two germline ends. Germline V lookup: CDR1 LGHNT, CDR2 FRNRAP. For the CDR3, the DNA is TGTGCTAGTGGTCCGACCTCCTACGAGCAGTACTTC. Its protein product is CASGPTSYEQYF.

The V gene is TRBV7-9, the J gene TRBJ2-3; D is uncertain. Trimming stripped 5 bases from V and 5 bases from J, with 17 bases between. The CDR3 is 15 residues long. Germline V gives CDR1 SEHNR, CDR2 FQNEAQ (reference sequence). The CDR3 DNA follows: TGTGCCAGCAGCCCCCGGGTTGGCCCCGGAGATACGCAGTATTTT. It is translated as CASSPRVGPGDTQYF.

This clonotype was observed a handful of times. This sequence joins TRBV6-2 or TRBV6-3 and TRBJ1-6; unclear D gene. Trimming removed 5 bases from V and 9 bases from J, with 17 bases in between. The CDR3 extends over 15 amino acids. The germline V gene has CDR1 MNHEY and CDR2 SVGEGT. The CDR3 is CASSPRPPRGSPLHF. CDR3 nucleotide sequence: TGTGCCAGCAGTCCCCGGCCACCGAGAGGTTCACCCCTCCACTTT.

This clonotype has only one observation. This chain links TRBV3-1 with TRBJ2-7; 10 bases agree with TRBD1. This CDR3 spans 13 amino acids. In germline, CDR1 is LGHDT, CDR2 YNNKEL (reference sequence). V lost 4 bases, J lost 5 bases, and 2 bases stayed unmatched. The CDR3 region has the DNA TGTGCCAGCAGCCGGACAGGGGGTAACGAGCAGTACTTC. Translated: CASSRTGGNEQYF.

The chain is built from TRBV5-1 and TRBJ1-6; no firm D call. Per germline, CDR1 SGHRS and CDR2 YFSETQ. This CDR3 is 16 amino acids long. Trimming removed 0 bases from V and 5 bases from J, with 12 bases in between. CDR3 coding DNA: TGCGCCAGCAGCTTGGGTCCCGAGACACATAATTCACCCCTCCACTTT. It specifies CASSLGPETHNSPLHF. The full variable domain, with the rest looked up from reference TRBV5-1 and TRBJ1-6, is KAGVTQTPRYLIKTRGQQVTLSCSPISGHRSVSWYQQTPGQGLQFLFEYFSETQRNKGNFPGRFSGRQFSNSRSEMNVSTLELGDSALYLCASSLGPETHNSPLHFGNGTRLTVT.

The chain carries TRBV21-1 and TRBJ2-7; no check of the table's D call, TRBD1, against the DNA was made. TRBV21-1 is shown as a pseudogene. This CDR3 spans 13 amino acids. CDR3 residues: CAAKGQKIYEQYV. The CDR3 bases are TGTGCCGCAAAGGGACAGAAGATCTACGAGCAGTACGTC.

This sequence joins TRBV2 and TRBJ1-5; 7 bases align to TRBD1. Germline trimming cut 6 bases from V and 0 bases from J; bases unmatched to any gene: 5. The CDR3 sequence is 15 residues long. Germline CDR1 reads SNHLY; CDR2 reads FYNNEI. The CDR3 spells CASSGTVTSNQPQHF. CDR3 DNA: TGTGCCAGCAGCGGGACAGTTACTAGCAATCAGCCCCAGCATTTT.

The chain joins TRBV7-8 to TRBJ2-7; 7 bases line up with TRBD1. With V trimmed by 4 bases and J by 5 bases, 2 bases remained unmatched. The CDR3 runs to 12 residues. Germline V gene lookup returns CDR1 SGHVS and CDR2 FQNEAQ. In nucleotides, the CDR3 is TGTGCCAGCAGCTCGACAGGGCACGAGCAGTACGTC. This encodes CASSSTGHEQYV.

The table lists this clonotype with a few counts. The chain couples TRBV15 to TRBJ2-5; TRBD1 agrees at 8 bases. J lost 2 bases, V lost 0 bases, and 8 bases had no gene match. CDR1 is LNHNV and CDR2 is YYDKDF in the germline V gene (reference sequence). The CDR3 sequence is 17 residues long. In DNA form, the CDR3 reads TGTGCCACCAGCAGAGATCGGACAGGGAGGTGGCAAGAGACCCAGTACTTC. The encoded protein is CATSRDRTGRWQETQYF.

This chain links TRBV4-1 with TRBJ1-5; D may be TRBD1 (5 bases). Germline V gives CDR1 MGHRA, CDR2 YSYEKL. The ends were cut back, 1 base at V and 9 bases at J, with 19 bases in the middle. This CDR3 spans 16 amino acids. In DNA form, the CDR3 reads TGCGCCAGCAGCCAAGGGGTCAGACAGCTTGGTCGGCCCCAGCATTTT. Protein product: CASSQGVRQLGRPQHF.

J is TRBJ2-2 and V is TRBV24-1, with 11 bases fitting TRBD1. Germline CDR1 is KGHDR and CDR2 is SFDVKD. J was trimmed by 3 bases and V by 2 bases; bases with no gene match: 4. The CDR3 is 17 amino acids. This CDR3 reads CATSDSGTGGHTGELFF. The CDR3 bases are TGTGCCACCAGTGATTCCGGGACAGGGGGGCACACCGGGGAGCTGTTTTTT.

The J gene is TRBJ2-1, the V gene TRBV12-3 or TRBV12-4, with 9 bases fitting TRBD2. This CDR3 is built from 19 residues. Trimming cost V 5 bases and J 2 bases; bases outside gene matches: 16. CDR3 sequence reads: CASSRRRGGLSFAYNEQFF. The CDR3, as DNA: TGTGCCAGCAGTCGAAGGCGGGGGGGCCTCTCGTTTGCCTACAATGAGCAGTTCTTC.

The chain is built from TRBV5-5 and TRBJ2-3; D perhaps matches TRBD2 (6 bases). CDR1 is SGHKS, CDR2 YYEKEE, per germline (reference sequence). This CDR3 is 14 amino acids long. The V end was cut by 5 bases, the J end by 3 bases, with 13 bases between. The CDR3 sequence: CASSDGGWTDTQYF. In DNA, the CDR3 is TGTGCCAGCAGTGACGGGGGTTGGACAGATACGCAGTATTTT.

This clonotype was observed a handful of times. V and J are TRBV28 and TRBJ2-7; D remains ambiguous. Germline values: CDR1 MDHEN, CDR2 SYDVKM. Between the trimmed V and J ends, which lost 1 base and 5 bases, there was a span of 6 bases. The CDR3 length is 12 residues. CDR3 protein: CASSLSSHEQYV. In nucleotides, the CDR3 is TGTGCCAGCAGTTTATCTTCCCACGAGCAGTACGTC.

This clonotype occurred a few times. DNA for the CDR3: TGTGCCAGCAGCCCCCCCGCCCTTGGACAGCTTCAAGAGACCCAGTACTTC. This codes for CASSPPALGQLQETQYF. The chain employs TRBV7-9 and TRBJ2-5; perhaps TRBD1 as D (6 bases). Trimming pared 5 bases from V and 2 bases from J, leaving 21 bases between. Germline V gene lookup returns CDR1 SEHNR and CDR2 FQNEAQ (reference sequence). The CDR3 sequence is 17 residues long. The full variable domain, completed using reference TRBV7-9 and TRBJ2-5, is DTGVSQNPRHKITKRGQNVTFRCDPISEHNRLYWYRQTLGQGPEFLTYFQNEAQLEKSRLLSDRFSAERPKGSFSTLEIQRTEQGDSAMYLCASSPPALGQLQETQYFGPGTRLLVL.

The sample holds a few counts of this clonotype. V gene TRBV19 combines with J gene TRBJ1-1; D is undetermined. The CDR3 runs to 13 residues. From germline, CDR1 is LNHDA and CDR2 SQIVND (reference sequence). V shed 7 bases and J shed 3 bases, with 12 bases lying between them. The DNA of the CDR3 is TGTGCCAGTACCATAGGACCGCACACTGAAGCTTTCTTT. Amino acid sequence: CASTIGPHTEAFF.

This clonotype has just a few counts. V and J are TRBV6-5 and TRBJ2-7; 7 nucleotides agree with TRBD2. The CDR3 length is 14 residues. Germline lookup yields CDR1 MNHEY and CDR2 SVGAGI. With 2 bases clipped from V and 3 bases from J, the junction kept 4 bases outside the gene matches. CDR3 nucleotide sequence: TGTGCCAGCAGTTACGGGAGGGAGGTCTACGAGCAGTACTTC. Protein product: CASSYGREVYEQYF.

This chain links TRBV6-1 with TRBJ2-7, with D uncertain. CDR1 is MNHNS and CDR2 is SASEGT in the germline V gene. Between the trimmed V and J ends, which lost 6 bases and 0 bases, there was a span of 12 bases. This CDR3 is built from 14 residues. In DNA form, the CDR3 reads TGTGCCAGCAGATCCACTCCTAGCTCCTACGAGCAGTACGTC. Residues: CASRSTPSSYEQYV.

This clonotype was found a few times. This chain connects TRBV7-2 to TRBJ2-7; unclear D gene. Per the germline V gene, CDR1 is SGHTA and CDR2 is FQGNSA. The CDR3 covers 13 residues. Trimming took off 4 bases at V and 2 bases at J, with 9 bases between the two ends. The CDR3 DNA is TGTGCCAGCAGCTCCCGGATGACCTACGAGCAGTACTTC. Encoded protein: CASSSRMTYEQYF.

This sequence joins TRBV11-1 and TRBJ2-5; D perhaps matches TRBD2 (6 bases). With 2 bases removed from V and 1 base from J, the gap between germline ends came to 20 bases. CDR1 and CDR2 from the germline V gene are SGHAT and FQDESV (reference sequence). The CDR3 consists of 18 residues. The CDR3 region has the DNA TGTGCCAGCAGCTTAAGGAGGAGCGCGGGACGGGTCCAAGAGACCCAGTACTTC. Translated: CASSLRRSAGRVQETQYF.

DNA for the CDR3: TGTGCCAGCTCACCGACAGACAGGCCTGGCTACGAGCAGTACTTC. Translating gives CASSPTDRPGYEQYF. The V call is TRBV18, the J call TRBJ2-7; possible D gene TRBD1, 6 bases. This CDR3 contains 15 residues. Trimming removed 3 bases from V and 3 bases from J, with 15 bases in between. CDR1 and CDR2 (germline): KGHSH, LQKENI.

This chain uses TRBV3-1 with TRBJ2-6; 8 bases fit TRBD1. With V trimmed by 6 bases and J by 2 bases, 6 bases remained unmatched. Germline loops: CDR1 LGHDT, CDR2 YNNKEL (reference sequence). The CDR3 has 16 residues. The CDR3 DNA reads as TGTGCCAGCAGGGTTACAGGGGGACCTGGGGCCAACGTCCTGACTTTC. It translates to CASRVTGGPGANVLTF.

A few counts support this clonotype. This chain joins TRBV7-9 and TRBJ2-1, with a tentative D call TRBD1 (6 bases). There are 13 residues in the CDR3. The germline V and J ends were trimmed by 5 bases and 5 bases, with 10 bases remaining between them. Germline CDR1 is SEHNR and CDR2 is FQNEAQ (reference sequence). The CDR3 nucleotides read TGTGCCAGCAGCGCGCCAGGGGACAATGAGCAGTTCTTC. Residues: CASSAPGDNEQFF.

The CDR3 sequence is CSARDVGSGTDTQYF. In nucleotides, the CDR3 is TGCAGTGCTAGAGATGTAGGTTCAGGCACAGATACGCAGTATTTT. The chain couples TRBV20-1 to TRBJ2-3; D is unclear. V gave up 0 bases and J gave up 1 base, with 11 bases separating them. CDR1 is DFQATT, CDR2 SNEGSKA, per germline (reference sequence). The CDR3 is made up of 15 amino acids.